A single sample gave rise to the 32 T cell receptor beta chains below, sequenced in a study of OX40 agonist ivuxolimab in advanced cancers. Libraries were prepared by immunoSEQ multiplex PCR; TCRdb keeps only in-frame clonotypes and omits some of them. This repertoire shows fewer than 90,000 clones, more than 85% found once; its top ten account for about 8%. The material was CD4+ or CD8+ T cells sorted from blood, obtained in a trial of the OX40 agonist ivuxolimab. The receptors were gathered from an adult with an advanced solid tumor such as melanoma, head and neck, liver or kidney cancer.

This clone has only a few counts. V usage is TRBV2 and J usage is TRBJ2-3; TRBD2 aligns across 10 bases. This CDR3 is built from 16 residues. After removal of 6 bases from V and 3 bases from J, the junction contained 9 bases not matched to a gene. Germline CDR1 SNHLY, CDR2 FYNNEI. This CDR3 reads CASSPPGLAWTDTQYF. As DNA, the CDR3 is TGTGCCAGCAGCCCCCCGGGACTAGCGTGGACAGATACGCAGTATTTT.

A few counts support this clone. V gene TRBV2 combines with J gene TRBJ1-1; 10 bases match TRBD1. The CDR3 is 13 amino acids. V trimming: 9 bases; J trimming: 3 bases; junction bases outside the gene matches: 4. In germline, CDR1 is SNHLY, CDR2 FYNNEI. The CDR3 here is CARTGGKDTEAFF. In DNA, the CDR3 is TGTGCCAGGACAGGGGGCAAGGACACTGAAGCTTTCTTT.

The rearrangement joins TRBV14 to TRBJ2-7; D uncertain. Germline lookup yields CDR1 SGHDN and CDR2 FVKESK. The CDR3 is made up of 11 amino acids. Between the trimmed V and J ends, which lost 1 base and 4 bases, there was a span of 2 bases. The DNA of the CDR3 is TGTGCCAGCAGCCAAGGTTACGAGCAGTACTTC. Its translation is CASSQGYEQYF. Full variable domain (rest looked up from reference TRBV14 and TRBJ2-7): EAGVTQFPSHSVIEKGQTVTLRCDPISGHDNLYWYRRVMGKEIKFLLHFVKESKQDESGMPNNRFLAERTGGTYSTLKVQPAELEDSGVYFCASSQGYEQYFGPGTRLTVT.

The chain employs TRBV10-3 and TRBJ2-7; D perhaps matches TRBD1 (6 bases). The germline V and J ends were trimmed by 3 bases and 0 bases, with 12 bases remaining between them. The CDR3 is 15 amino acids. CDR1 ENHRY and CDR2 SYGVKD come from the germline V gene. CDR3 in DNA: TGTGCCATCAGTGAAGCTGGCAGGGGCTCCTACGAGCAGTACTTC. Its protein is CAISEAGRGSYEQYF.

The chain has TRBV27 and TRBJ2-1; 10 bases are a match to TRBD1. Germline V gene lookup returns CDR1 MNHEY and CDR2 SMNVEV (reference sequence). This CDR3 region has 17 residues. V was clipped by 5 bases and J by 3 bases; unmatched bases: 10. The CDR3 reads CASSPRDRGQGYNEQFF. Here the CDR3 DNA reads TGTGCCAGCAGTCCCCGAGACAGGGGGCAAGGCTACAATGAGCAGTTCTTC.

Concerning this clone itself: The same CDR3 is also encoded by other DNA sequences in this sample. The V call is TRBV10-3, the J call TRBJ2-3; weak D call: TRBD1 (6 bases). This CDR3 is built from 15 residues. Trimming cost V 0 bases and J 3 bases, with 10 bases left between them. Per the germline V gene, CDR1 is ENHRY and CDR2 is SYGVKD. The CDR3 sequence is CAISESGQWTDTQYF. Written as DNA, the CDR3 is TGTGCCATCAGTGAGTCCGGACAGTGGACAGATACGCAGTATTTT.

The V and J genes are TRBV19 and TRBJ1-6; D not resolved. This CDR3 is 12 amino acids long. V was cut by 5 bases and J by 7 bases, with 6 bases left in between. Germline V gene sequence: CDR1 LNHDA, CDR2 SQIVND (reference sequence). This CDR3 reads CASSRINSPLHF. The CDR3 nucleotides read TGTGCCAGTAGTCGAATCAATTCACCCCTCCACTTT.

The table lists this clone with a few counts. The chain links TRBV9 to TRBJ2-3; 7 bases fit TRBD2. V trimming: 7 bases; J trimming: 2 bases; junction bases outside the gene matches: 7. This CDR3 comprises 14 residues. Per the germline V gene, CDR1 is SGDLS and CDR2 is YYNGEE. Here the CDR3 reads CASGERGLTDTQYF. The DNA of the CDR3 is TGTGCCAGCGGAGAGCGGGGACTCACAGATACGCAGTATTTT. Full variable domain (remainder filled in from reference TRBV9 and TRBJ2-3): DSGVTQTPKHLITATGQRVTLRCSPRSGDLSVYWYQQSLDQGLQFLIQYYNGEERAKGNILERFSAQQFPDLHSELNLSSLELGDSALYFCASGERGLTDTQYFGPGTRLTVL.

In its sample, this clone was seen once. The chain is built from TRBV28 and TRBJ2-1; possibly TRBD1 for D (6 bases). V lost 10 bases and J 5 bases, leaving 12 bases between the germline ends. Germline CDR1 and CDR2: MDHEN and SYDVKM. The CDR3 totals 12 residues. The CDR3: CATSRDNNEQFF. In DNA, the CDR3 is TGTGCCACCTCTCGGGACAACAATGAGCAGTTCTTC. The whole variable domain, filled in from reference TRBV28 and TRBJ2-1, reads DVKVTQSSRYLVKRTGEKVFLECVQDMDHENMFWYRQDPGLGLRLIYFSYDVKMKEKGDIPEGYSVSREKKERFSLILESASTNQTSMYLCATSRDNNEQFFGPGTRLTVL.

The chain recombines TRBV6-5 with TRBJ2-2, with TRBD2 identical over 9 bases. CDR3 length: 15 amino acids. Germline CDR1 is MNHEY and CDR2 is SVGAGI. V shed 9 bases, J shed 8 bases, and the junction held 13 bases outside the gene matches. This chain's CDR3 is CARGGTSLVRGELFF. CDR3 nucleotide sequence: TGTGCCAGGGGTGGGACTAGCCTCGTTCGGGGGGAGCTGTTTTTT.

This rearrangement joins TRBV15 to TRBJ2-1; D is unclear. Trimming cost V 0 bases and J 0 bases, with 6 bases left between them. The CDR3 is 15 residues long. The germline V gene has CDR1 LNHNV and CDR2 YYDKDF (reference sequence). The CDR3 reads CATSRETLSYNEQFF. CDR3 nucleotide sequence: TGTGCCACCAGCAGAGAGACTCTCTCCTACAATGAGCAGTTCTTC.

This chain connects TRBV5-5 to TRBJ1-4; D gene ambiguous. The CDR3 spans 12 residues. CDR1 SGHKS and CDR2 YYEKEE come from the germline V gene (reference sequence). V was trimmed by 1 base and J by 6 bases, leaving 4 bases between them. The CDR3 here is CASSLTDEKLFF. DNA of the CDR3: TGTGCCAGCAGCTTGACAGATGAAAAACTGTTTTTT.

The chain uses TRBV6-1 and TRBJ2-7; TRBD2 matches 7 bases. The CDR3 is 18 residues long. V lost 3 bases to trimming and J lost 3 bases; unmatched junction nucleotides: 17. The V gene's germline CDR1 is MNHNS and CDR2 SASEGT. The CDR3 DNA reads TGTGCCAGCAGTGACCTAGCGGCCCGAACTAACCCGAGCTACGAGCAGTACTTC. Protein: CASSDLAARTNPSYEQYF.

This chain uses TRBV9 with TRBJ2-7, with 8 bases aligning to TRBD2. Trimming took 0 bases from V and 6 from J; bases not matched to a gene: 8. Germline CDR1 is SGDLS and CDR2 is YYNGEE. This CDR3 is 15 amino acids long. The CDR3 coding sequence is TGTGCCAGCAGCGTAGAAAGACTAGCGAGCTCCGAGCAGTACTTC. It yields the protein CASSVERLASSEQYF.

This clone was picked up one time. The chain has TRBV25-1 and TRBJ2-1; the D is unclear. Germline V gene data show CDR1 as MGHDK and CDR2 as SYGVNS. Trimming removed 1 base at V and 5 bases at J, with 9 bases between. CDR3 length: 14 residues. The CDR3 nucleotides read TGTGCCAGCAGTGAATGGAAAGAAGACAATGAGCAGTTCTTC. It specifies CASSEWKEDNEQFF.

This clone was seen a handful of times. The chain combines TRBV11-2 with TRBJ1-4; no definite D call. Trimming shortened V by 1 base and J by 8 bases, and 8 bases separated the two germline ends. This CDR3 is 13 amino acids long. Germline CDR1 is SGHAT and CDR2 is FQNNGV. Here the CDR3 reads CASSLGFNEKLFF. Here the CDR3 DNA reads TGTGCCAGCAGCTTAGGGTTTAACGAAAAACTGTTTTTT.

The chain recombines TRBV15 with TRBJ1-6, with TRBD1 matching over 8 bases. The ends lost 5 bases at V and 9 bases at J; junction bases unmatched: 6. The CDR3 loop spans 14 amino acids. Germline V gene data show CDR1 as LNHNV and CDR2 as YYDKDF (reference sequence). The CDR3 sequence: CATSQDRGGSPLHF. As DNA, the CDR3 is TGTGCCACCAGCCAAGACAGGGGTGGTTCACCCCTCCACTTT.

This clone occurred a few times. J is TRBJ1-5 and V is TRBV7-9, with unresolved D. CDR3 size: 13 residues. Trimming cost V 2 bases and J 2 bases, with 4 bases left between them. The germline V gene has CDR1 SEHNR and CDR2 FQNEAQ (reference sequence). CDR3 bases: TGTGCCAGCAGCTTACAGGGCAATCAGCCCCAGCATTTT. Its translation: CASSLQGNQPQHF.

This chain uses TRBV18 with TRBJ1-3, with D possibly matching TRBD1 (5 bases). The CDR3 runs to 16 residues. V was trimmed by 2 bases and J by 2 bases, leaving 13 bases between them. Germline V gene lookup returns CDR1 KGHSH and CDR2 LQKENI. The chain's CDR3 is CASSPVFRETGNTIYF. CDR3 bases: TGTGCCAGCTCACCAGTGTTCAGGGAGACTGGAAACACCATATATTTT.

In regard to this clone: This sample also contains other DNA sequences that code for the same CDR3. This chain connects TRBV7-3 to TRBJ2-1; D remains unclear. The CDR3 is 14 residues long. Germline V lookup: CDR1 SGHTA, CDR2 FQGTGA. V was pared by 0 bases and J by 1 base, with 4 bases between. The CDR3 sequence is CASSLTGSYNEQFF. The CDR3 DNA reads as TGTGCCAGCAGCTTAACCGGTTCCTACAATGAGCAGTTCTTC.

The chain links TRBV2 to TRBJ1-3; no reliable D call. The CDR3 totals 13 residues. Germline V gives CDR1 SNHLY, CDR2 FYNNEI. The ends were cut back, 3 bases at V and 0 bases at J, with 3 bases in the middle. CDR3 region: CASSEDSGNTIYF. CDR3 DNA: TGTGCCAGCAGTGAGGACTCTGGAAACACCATATATTTT.

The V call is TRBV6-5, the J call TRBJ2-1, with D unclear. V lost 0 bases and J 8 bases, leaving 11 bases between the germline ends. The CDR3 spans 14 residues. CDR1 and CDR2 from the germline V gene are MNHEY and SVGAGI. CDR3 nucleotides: TGTGCCAGCAGTTACTCAATCCGGGTGGATGAGCAGTTCTTC. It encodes CASSYSIRVDEQFF.

The CDR3: CASSYITGNTIYF. In nucleotides, the CDR3 is TGTGCCAGCAGTTACATAACAGGAAACACCATATATTTT. This chain connects TRBV6-6 to TRBJ1-3; D is ambiguous. Germline V gene data show CDR1 as MNHNY and CDR2 as SVGAGI (reference sequence). The CDR3 has 13 amino acids. V lost 2 bases, J lost 4 bases, and 6 bases lay in between.

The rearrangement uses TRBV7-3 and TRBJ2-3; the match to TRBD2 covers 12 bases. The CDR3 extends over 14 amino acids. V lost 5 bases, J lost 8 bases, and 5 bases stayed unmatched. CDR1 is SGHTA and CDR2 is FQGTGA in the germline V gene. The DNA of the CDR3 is TGTGCCAGCAGCCCGACTAGCGGGAGTGGTACGCAGTATTTT. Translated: CASSPTSGSGTQYF.

Written as DNA, the CDR3 is TGTGCCAGCAGCTTCGGGACAGGGGACAACGAGCAGTACTTC. It is translated as CASSFGTGDNEQYF. The rearrangement links TRBV11-3 to TRBJ2-7, with 10 bases matching TRBD1. The V gene end was trimmed by 3 bases and the J gene end by 5 bases; junction bases not matched to a gene: 4. The CDR3 sequence is 14 residues long. CDR1 and CDR2 from the germline V gene are SGHNT and YENEEA.

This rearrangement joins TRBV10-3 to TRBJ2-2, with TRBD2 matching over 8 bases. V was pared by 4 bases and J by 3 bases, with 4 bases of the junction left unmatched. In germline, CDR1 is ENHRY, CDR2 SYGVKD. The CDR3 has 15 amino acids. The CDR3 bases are TGTGCCATCAGTGGGGGACTAGGGGACACCGGGGAGCTGTTTTTT. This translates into CAISGGLGDTGELFF.

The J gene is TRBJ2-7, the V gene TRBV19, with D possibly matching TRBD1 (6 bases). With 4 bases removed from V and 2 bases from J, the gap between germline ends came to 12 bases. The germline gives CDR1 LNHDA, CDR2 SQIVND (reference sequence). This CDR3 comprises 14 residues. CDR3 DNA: TGTGCCAGTAGTACCCGGACAGCCACCTACGAGCAGTACTTC. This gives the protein CASSTRTATYEQYF.

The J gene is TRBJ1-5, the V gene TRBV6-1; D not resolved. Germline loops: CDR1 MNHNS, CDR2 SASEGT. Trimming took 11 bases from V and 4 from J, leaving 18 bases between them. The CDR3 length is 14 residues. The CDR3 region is CAGSTLGRNQPQHF. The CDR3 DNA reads TGTGCCGGCTCGACCTTGGGGAGAAATCAGCCCCAGCATTTT.

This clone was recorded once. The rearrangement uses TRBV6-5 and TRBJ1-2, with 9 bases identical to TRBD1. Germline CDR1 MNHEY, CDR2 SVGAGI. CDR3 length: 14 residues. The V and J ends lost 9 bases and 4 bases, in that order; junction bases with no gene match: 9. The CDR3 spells CASNTGQGGYGYTF. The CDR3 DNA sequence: TGTGCCAGTAACACGGGACAGGGAGGCTATGGCTACACCTTC.

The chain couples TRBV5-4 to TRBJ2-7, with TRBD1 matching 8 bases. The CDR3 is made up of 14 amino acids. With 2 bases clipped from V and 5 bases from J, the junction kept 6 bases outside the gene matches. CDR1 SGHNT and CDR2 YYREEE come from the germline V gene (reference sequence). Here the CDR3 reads CASSFHDRGNEQYF. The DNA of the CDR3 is TGTGCCAGCAGCTTTCACGACAGGGGCAACGAGCAGTACTTC.

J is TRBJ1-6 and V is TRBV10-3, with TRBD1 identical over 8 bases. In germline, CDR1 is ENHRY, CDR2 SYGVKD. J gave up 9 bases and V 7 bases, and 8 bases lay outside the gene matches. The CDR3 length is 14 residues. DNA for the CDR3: TGTGCCATCACCCCGGACAGGGTGACTTCACCCCTCCACTTT. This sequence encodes CAITPDRVTSPLHF.

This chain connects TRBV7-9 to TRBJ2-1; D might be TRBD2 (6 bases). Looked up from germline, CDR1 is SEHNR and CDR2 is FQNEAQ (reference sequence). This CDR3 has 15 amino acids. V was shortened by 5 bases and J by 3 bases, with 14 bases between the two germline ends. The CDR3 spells CASSPREALYNEQFF. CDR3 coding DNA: TGTGCCAGCAGCCCCAGGGAGGCGCTCTACAATGAGCAGTTCTTC.